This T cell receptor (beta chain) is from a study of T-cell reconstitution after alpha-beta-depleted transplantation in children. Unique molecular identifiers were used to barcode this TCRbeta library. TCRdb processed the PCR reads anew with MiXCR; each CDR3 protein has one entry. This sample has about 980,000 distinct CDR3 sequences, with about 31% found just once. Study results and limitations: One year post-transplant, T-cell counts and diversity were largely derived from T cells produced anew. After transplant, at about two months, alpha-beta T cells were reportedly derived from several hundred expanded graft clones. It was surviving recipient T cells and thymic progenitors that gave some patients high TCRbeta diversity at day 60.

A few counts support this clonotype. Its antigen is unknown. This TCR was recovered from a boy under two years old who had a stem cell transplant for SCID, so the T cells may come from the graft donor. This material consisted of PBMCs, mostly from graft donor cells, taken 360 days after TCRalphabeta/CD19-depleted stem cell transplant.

The CDR3 DNA reads TGTGCCAGCAGCTTAGGCGTTACAGGGGAAAGCAATTCACCCCTCCACTTT. Its protein is CASSLGVTGESNSPLHF. This chain links TRBV11-2 with TRBJ1-6; 7 nucleotides line up with TRBD1. V was clipped by 1 base and J by 7 bases; unmatched bases: 10. Germline V gene sequence: CDR1 SGHAT, CDR2 FQNNGV. The CDR3 is made up of 17 amino acids.